This T cell receptor (beta chain) comes out of a study of beta chain features in type 1 diabetes. There are a few counts of this clone. What it binds is unknown. The authors reverse transcribed all of the isolated RNA, so sequencing captured expressed TCRB transcripts. The repertoire was sequenced with immunoSEQ multiplex PCR; TCRdb's copy has only in-frame clones and lacks some. The table has about 660,000 clones, more than 12% seen once. Study-wide points: Shorter TCRB CDR3s, moderately but significantly so, were found in Type 1 diabetes patients in all four CD4+ subsets. Researchers reported that naive, central memory and Treg TCRB repertoires appeared more similar in patients than in healthy donors.

Trimming took off 1 base at V and 4 bases at J, with 16 bases between the two ends. Germline V gives CDR1 GTSNPN, CDR2 SVGIG (reference sequence). This CDR3 is 15 amino acids long. The chain uses TRBV30 and TRBJ2-5; D might be TRBD2 (5 bases). The origin of this receptor is a man between 18 and 29 years old with type 1 diabetes. Sample: naive CD4+ T cells from blood. CDR3: CAWSGGLIETETQYF. CDR3 in DNA: TGTGCCTGGAGTGGAGGACTGATTGAGACAGAGACCCAGTACTTC.